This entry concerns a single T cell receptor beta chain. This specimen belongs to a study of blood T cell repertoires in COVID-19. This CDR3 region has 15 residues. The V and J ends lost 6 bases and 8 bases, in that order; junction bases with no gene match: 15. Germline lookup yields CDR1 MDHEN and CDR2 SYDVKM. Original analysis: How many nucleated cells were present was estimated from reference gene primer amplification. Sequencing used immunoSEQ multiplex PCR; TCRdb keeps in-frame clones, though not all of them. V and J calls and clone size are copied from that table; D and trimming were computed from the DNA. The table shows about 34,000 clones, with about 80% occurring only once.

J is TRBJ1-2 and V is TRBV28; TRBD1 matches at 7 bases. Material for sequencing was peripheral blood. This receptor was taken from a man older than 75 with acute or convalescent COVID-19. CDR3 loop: CASSRHRGLIEGYTF. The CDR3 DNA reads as TGTGCCAGCAGCCGACACAGGGGCCTGATTGAGGGCTACACCTTC.